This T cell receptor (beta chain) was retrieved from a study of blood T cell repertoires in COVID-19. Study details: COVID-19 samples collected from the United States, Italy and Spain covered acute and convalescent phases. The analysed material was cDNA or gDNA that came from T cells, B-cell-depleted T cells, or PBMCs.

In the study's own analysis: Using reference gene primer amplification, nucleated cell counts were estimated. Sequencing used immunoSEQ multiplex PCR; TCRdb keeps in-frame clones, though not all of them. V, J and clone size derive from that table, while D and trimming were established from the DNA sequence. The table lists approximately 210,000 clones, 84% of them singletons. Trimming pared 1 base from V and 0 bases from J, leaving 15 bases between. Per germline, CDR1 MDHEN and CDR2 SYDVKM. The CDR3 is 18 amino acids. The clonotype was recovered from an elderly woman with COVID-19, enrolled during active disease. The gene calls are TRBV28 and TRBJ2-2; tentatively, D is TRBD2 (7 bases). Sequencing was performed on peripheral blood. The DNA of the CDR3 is TGTGCCAGCAGTTTATTCGGGCGGGGGCGATCGAACACCGGGGAGCTGTTTTTT. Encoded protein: CASSLFGRGRSNTGELFF.